One and the same sample provided the 13 T cell receptor beta chains below, sequenced in a study of shared clonotypes between healthy human individuals. This table comes from immunoSEQ multiplex PCR, and its TCRdb copy is limited to in-frame clones, with some not included. The sample records some 1 million clones, about 75% being singletons. What was sequenced was memory CD4+ T cells sorted from blood. Subset in this sample: CD45RA-negative fraction. Source of these receptors: a man aged 18-30 years in good health.

The J gene is TRBJ2-2, the V gene TRBV10-3; D is ambiguous. Germline CDR1 is ENHRY and CDR2 is SYGVKD. The CDR3 runs 15 residues. With 6 bases removed from V and 6 bases from J, the gap between germline ends came to 17 bases. Here the CDR3 reads CAIRNTHESAGELFF. CDR3 nucleotide sequence: TGTGCCATCAGGAATACACATGAGAGCGCCGGGGAGCTGTTTTTT.

This chain links TRBV25-1 with TRBJ1-3; D gene ambiguous. Germline CDR1 is MGHDK and CDR2 is SYGVNS. The CDR3 runs to 13 residues. The V and J ends lost 6 bases and 0 bases respectively, with 6 bases between them. The CDR3 nucleotides are TGTGCCAGCAGACAGTACTCTGGAAACACCATATATTTT. Encoded protein: CASRQYSGNTIYF.

This sequence joins TRBV6-6 and TRBJ1-5, with D hard to call. From germline, CDR1 is MNHNY and CDR2 SVGAGI (reference sequence). V was cut by 8 bases and J by 0 bases, with 5 bases left in between. The CDR3 totals 12 residues. CDR3 nucleotide sequence: TGTGCCAGCGGGGATAGCAATCAGCCCCAGCATTTT. Translated: CASGDSNQPQHF.

V is TRBV19 and J is TRBJ1-5, with 11 bases aligning to TRBD1. The trim removed 4 bases at V and 2 bases at J, leaving 7 bases unmatched. Germline values: CDR1 LNHDA, CDR2 SQIVND (reference sequence). There are 17 residues in the CDR3. For the CDR3, the DNA is TGTGCCAGTAGTACCAGGACAGGGGGCACGGGCAATCAGCCCCAGCATTTT. Its protein product is CASSTRTGGTGNQPQHF.

The gene calls are TRBV5-1 and TRBJ2-7; 10 bases line up with TRBD2. The V and J ends lost 0 bases and 2 bases, in that order; junction bases with no gene match: 5. Germline V gene lookup returns CDR1 SGHRS and CDR2 YFSETQ. The CDR3 runs 16 residues. The CDR3 DNA is TGCGCCAGCAGCTTGGGATTCGGACTAGCGGCCTACGAGCAGTACTTC. Protein sequence: CASSLGFGLAAYEQYF.

The chain combines TRBV6-6 with TRBJ1-1; D is possibly TRBD1 (5 bases). In germline, CDR1 is MNHNY, CDR2 SVGAGI (reference sequence). Trimming took 5 bases from V and 4 from J, leaving 11 bases between them. CDR3 length: 13 residues. In DNA, the CDR3 is TGTGCCAGCAGTCCCAGGGTTAGCACTGAAGCTTTCTTT. Amino acids: CASSPRVSTEAFF.

This clone was counted many times. This chain uses TRBV4-1 with TRBJ2-1, with D perhaps TRBD1 (6 bases). The CDR3 is 18 amino acids. Germline CDR1 reads MGHRA; CDR2 reads YSYEKL. The V end lost 0 bases, the J end lost 5 bases, and 20 bases lay between the germline ends. The CDR3 bases are TGCGCCAGCAGCCAAGATCCCACAGGGATTACTAGTCACAATGAGCAGTTCTTC. It yields the protein CASSQDPTGITSHNEQFF.

The gene calls are TRBV21-1 and TRBJ1-2. TRBV21-1 is a pseudogene segment. The CDR3 loop spans 10 amino acids. The CDR3 DNA reads as TGTGCCAGCAACCATACGGACTACACCTTC. Protein: CASNHTDYTF.

This clone was seen more than once but under ten times. The rearrangement links TRBV2 to TRBJ1-1, with a weak D call TRBD1 (6 bases). V lost 4 bases and J 8 bases, leaving 11 bases between the germline ends. Germline values: CDR1 SNHLY, CDR2 FYNNEI. The CDR3 covers 12 residues. The CDR3 nucleotides read TGTGCCAGCAGTGGTCCGGGACAAGAAGCTTTCTTT. Amino acids: CASSGPGQEAFF.

The chain combines TRBV29-1 with TRBJ1-2, with D unresolved. This CDR3 comprises 10 residues. The germline V gene has CDR1 SQVTM and CDR2 ANQGSEA. The germline V and J ends were trimmed by 6 bases and 10 bases, with 12 bases remaining between them. The CDR3 sequence: CSVGGSLYTF. The CDR3 DNA is TGCAGCGTCGGCGGCAGCCTCTACACCTTC.

The chain is built from TRBV19 and TRBJ2-1; tentatively, D is TRBD1 or TRBD2 (5 bases each). Germline V gene lookup returns CDR1 LNHDA and CDR2 SQIVND (reference sequence). Deletions cut 6 bases from V and 3 bases from J, with 18 bases between. This CDR3 spans 16 amino acids. CDR3 residues: CASRPTTGRNYNEQFF. As DNA, the CDR3 is TGTGCCAGTAGGCCCACGACGGGACGCAACTACAATGAGCAGTTCTTC.

As DNA, the CDR3 is TGTGCCAGCAGTGTGAGAGATTCGAACACCGGGGAGCTGTTTTTT. Its translation is CASSVRDSNTGELFF. V is TRBV25-1 and J is TRBJ2-2; D gene ambiguous. Between the trimmed V and J ends, which lost 4 bases and 0 bases, there was a span of 9 bases. The CDR3 length is 15 residues. The germline V gene has CDR1 MGHDK and CDR2 SYGVNS.

V is TRBV20-1 and J is TRBJ2-3; D gene uncertain. Germline loops: CDR1 DFQATT, CDR2 SNEGSKA (reference sequence). This CDR3 contains 8 residues. The CDR3 sequence: CSTDTQYF. CDR3 in DNA: TGCAGCACAGATACGCAGTATTTT.